The count of the clone carrying this T cell receptor (beta chain) is one. The data were obtained in a study of shared clonotypes between healthy human individuals. The unsorted PBMC replicate PCRs were performed with about 300 ng DNA, 25,000 to 30,000 T cell genomes. The table came from immunoSEQ multiplex PCR; TCRdb's copy has only in-frame clones and leaves some out. The sample lists around 480,000 clones, over 75% occurring once. The CDR3 contains 13 residues. Trimming at V came to 8 bases and at J to 2 bases, leaving 5 bases not matched to a gene. The germline CDR1 and CDR2 sequences are WSHSY and SAAADI.

This clonotype was sampled from a woman in her thirties or forties in good health. Some clones in this sample may be carry-over from other donors' samples. The specimen was PBMCs. The rearrangement joins TRBV10-2 to TRBJ1-2; 7 bases agree with TRBD1. The DNA for the CDR3 is TGCGCCAGCGGGGGACAGCTGAACTATGGCTACACCTTC. This encodes CASGGQLNYGYTF.